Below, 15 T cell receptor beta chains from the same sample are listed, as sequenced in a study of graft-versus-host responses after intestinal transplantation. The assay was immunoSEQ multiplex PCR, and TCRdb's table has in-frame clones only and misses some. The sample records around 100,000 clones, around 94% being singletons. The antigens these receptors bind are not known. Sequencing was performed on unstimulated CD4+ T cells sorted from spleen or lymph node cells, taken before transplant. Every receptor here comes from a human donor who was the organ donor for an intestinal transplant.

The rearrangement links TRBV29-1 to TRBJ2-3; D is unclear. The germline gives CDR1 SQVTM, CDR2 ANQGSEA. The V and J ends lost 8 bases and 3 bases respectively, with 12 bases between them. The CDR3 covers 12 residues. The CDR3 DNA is TGCAGCCCTCACGGTGGTACAGATACGCAGTATTTT. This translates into CSPHGGTDTQYF.

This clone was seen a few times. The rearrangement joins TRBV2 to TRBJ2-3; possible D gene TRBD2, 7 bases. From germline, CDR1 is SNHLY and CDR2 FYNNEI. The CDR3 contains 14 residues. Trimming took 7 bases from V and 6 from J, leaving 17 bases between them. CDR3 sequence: CASNKLRGRDTQYF. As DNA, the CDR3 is TGTGCCAGCAATAAGCTGCGGGGGCGGGATACGCAGTATTTT.

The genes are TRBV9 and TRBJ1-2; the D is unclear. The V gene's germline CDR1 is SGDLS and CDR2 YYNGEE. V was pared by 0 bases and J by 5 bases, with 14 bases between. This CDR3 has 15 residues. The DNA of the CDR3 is TGTGCCAGCAGCGTAGGGACGGGCGGGCATTATGGCTACACCTTC. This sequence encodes CASSVGTGGHYGYTF.

In nucleotides, the CDR3 is TGCGCCAGCAGCCAAGATTTGCAGGATTACAATGAGCAGTTCTTC. Protein sequence: CASSQDLQDYNEQFF. The rearrangement uses TRBV4-1 and TRBJ2-1; D is unresolved. CDR1 is MGHRA, CDR2 YSYEKL, per germline. This CDR3 contains 15 residues. V was clipped by 0 bases and J by 4 bases, with 10 bases between them.

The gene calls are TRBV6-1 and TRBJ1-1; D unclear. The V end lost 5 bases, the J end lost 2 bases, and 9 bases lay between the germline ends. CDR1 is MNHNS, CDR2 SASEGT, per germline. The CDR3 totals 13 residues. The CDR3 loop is CASSWESNTEAFF. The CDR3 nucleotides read TGTGCCAGCAGTTGGGAATCAAACACTGAAGCTTTCTTT.

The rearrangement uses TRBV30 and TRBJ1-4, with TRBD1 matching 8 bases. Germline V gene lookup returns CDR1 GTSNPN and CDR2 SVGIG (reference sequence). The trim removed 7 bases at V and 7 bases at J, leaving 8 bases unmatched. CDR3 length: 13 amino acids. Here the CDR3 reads CASWTGRSEKLFF. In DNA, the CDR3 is TGTGCCTCTTGGACAGGGAGGAGTGAAAAACTGTTTTTT.

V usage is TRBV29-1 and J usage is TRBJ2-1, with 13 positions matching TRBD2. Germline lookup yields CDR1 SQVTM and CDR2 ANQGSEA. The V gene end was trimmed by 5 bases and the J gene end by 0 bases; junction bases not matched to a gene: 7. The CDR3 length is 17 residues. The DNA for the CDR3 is TGCAGCGTTTTGGGACTAGCGGGGACGAGCTCCTACAATGAGCAGTTCTTC. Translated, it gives CSVLGLAGTSSYNEQFF.

The CDR3 loop is CASSWGQGSGELFF. The CDR3 DNA reads TGTGCCAGCAGTTGGGGACAGGGCTCCGGGGAGCTGTTTTTT. The rearrangement joins TRBV27 to TRBJ2-2, with 9 positions matching TRBD1. Germline V gives CDR1 MNHEY, CDR2 SMNVEV (reference sequence). There are 14 residues in the CDR3. The ends lost 4 bases at V and 6 bases at J; junction bases unmatched: 3.

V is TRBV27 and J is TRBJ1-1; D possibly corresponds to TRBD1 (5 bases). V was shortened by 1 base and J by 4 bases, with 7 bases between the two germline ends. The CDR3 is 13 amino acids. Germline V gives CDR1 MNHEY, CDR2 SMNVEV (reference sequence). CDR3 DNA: TGTGCCAGCAGTTTATTGAGGGGCACTGAAGCTTTCTTT. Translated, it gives CASSLLRGTEAFF.

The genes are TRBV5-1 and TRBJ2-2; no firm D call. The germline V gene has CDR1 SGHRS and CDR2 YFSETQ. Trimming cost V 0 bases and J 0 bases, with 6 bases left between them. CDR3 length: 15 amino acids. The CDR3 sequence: CASSLDPTNTGELFF. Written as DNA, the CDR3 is TGCGCCAGCAGCTTGGATCCCACGAACACCGGGGAGCTGTTTTTT.

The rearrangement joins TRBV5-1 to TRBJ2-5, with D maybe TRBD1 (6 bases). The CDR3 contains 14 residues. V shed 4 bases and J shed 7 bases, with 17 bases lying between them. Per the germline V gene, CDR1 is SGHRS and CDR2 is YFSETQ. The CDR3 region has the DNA TGCGCCAGCAGCCCGGGACACCCTCAGGGGACCCAGTACTTC. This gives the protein CASSPGHPQGTQYF. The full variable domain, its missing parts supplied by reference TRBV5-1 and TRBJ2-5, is KAGVTQTPRYLIKTRGQQVTLSCSPISGHRSVSWYQQTPGQGLQFLFEYFSETQRNKGNFPGRFSGRQFSNSRSEMNVSTLELGDSALYLCASSPGHPQGTQYFGPGTRLLVL.

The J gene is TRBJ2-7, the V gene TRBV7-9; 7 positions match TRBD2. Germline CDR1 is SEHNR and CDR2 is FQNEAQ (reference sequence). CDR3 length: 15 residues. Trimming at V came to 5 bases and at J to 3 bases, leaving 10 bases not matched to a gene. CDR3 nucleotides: TGTGCCAGCAGCAGAGCAGCGGGACTCCACTACGAGCAGTACTTC. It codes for CASSRAAGLHYEQYF.

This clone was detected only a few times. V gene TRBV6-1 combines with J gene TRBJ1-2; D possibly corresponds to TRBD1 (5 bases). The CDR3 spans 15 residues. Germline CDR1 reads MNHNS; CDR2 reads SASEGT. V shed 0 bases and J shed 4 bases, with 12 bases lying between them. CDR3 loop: CASSEATGTGYGYTF. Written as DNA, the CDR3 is TGTGCCAGCAGTGAAGCTACCGGGACCGGCTATGGCTACACCTTC.

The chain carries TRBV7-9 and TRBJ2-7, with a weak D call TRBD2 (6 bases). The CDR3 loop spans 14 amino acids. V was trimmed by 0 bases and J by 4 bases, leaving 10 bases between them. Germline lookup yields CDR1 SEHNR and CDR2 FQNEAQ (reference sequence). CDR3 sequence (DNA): TGTGCCAGCAGCTTAGCGGTGCGGGGATACGAGCAGTACTTC. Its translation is CASSLAVRGYEQYF.

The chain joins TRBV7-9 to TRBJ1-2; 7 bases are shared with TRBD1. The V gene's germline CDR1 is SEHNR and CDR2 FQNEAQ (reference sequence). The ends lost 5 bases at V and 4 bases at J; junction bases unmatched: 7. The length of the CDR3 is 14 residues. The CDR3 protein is CASSPGGSTYGYTF. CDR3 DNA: TGTGCCAGCAGCCCAGGGGGATCTACCTATGGCTACACCTTC.